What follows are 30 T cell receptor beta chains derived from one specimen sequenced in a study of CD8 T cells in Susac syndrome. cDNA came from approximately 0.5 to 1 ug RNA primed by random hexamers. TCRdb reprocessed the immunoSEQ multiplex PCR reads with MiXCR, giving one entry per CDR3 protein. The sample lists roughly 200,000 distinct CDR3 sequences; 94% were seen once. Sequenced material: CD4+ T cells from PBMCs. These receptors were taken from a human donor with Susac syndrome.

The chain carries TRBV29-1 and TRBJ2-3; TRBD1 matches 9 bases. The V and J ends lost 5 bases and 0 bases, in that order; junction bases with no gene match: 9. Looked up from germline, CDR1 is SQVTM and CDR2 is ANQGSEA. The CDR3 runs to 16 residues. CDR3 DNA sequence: TGCAGCGTTACCGGGACAGGGTTTAGTAGCACAGATACGCAGTATTTT. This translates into CSVTGTGFSSTDTQYF.

CDR3 in amino acids: CASSLAPNEQYF. The DNA for the CDR3 is TGTGCCAGCAGCTTGGCCCCGAACGAGCAGTACTTC. The V call is TRBV5-4, the J call TRBJ2-7, with no clear D. The CDR3 contains 12 residues. Trimming took 0 bases from V and 5 from J, leaving 6 bases between them. Germline loops: CDR1 SGHNT, CDR2 YYREEE (reference sequence).

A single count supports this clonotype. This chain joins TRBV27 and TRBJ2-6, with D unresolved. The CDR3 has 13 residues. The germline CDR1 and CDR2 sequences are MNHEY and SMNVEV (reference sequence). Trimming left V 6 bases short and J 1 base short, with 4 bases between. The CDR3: CASRGSGANVLTF. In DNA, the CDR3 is TGTGCCAGCAGGGGGTCTGGGGCCAACGTCCTGACTTTC.

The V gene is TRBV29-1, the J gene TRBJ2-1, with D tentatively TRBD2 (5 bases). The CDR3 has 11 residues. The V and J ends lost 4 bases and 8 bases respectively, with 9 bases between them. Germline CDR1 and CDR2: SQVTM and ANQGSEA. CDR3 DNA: TGCAGCGTTGGGGTCGGGGATGAGCAGTTCTTC. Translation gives CSVGVGDEQFF.

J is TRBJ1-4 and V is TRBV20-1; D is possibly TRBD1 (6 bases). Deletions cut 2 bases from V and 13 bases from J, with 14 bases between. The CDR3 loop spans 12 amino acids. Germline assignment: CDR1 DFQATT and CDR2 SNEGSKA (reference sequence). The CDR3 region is CSARLPGDALFF. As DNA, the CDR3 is TGCAGTGCTAGATTACCAGGGGACGCACTGTTTTTT.

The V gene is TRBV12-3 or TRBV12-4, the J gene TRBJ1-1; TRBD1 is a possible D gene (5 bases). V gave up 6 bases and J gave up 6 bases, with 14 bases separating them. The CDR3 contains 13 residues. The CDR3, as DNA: TGTGCCAGCAGACAGAGACAGACCTCTGAAGCTTTCTTT. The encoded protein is CASRQRQTSEAFF.

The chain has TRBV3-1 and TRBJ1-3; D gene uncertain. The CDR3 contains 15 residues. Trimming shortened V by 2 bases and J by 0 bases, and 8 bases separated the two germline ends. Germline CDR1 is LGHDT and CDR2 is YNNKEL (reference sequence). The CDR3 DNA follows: TGTGCCAGCAGCCAATTGGGGAGCTCTGGAAACACCATATATTTT. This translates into CASSQLGSSGNTIYF. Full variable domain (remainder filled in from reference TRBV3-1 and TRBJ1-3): DTAVSQTPKYLVTQMGNDKSIKCEQNLGHDTMYWYKQDSKKFLKIMFSYNNKELIINETVPNRFSPKSPDKAHLNLHINSLELGDSAVYFCASSQLGSSGNTIYFGEGSWLTVV.

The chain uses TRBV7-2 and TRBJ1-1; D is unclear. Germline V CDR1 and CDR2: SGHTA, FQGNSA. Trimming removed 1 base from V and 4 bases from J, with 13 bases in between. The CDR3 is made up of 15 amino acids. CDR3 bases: TGTGCCAGCAGCTTAGGAGCTGTGTGGAGCACTGAAGCTTTCTTT. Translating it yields CASSLGAVWSTEAFF.

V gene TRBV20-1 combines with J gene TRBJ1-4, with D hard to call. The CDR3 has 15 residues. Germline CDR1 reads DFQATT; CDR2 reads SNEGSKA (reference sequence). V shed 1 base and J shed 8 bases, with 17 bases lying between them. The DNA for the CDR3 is TGCAGTGCTAGAGTCTCCTTGGAGGCGAGCGAAAAACTGTTTTTT. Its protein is CSARVSLEASEKLFF.

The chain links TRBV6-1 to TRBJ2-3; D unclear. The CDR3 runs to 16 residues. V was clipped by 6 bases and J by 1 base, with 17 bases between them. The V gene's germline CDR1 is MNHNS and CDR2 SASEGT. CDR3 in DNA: TGTGCCAGCAGGACGTACTTCCCCGCGGGCACAGATACGCAGTATTTT. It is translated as CASRTYFPAGTDTQYF.

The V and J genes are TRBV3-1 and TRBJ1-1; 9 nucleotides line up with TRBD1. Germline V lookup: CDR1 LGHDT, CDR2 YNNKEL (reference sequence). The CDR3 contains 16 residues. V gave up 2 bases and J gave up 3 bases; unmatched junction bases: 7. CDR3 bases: TGTGCCAGCAGCCAAAGTCCCGGGACAGGGTACACTGAAGCTTTCTTT. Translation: CASSQSPGTGYTEAFF.

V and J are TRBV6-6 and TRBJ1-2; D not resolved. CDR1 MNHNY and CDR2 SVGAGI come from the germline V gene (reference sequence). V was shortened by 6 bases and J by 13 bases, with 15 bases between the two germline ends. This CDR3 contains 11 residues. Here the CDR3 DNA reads TGTGCCAGCAGGGGAAGCCCAACCGGCACCTTC. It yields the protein CASRGSPTGTF.

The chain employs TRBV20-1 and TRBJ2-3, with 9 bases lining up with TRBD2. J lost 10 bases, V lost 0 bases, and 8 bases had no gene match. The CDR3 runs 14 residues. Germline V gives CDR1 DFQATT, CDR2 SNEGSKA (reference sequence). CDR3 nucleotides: TGCAGTGCTAGAGACGAGGTAGCGGGGGAGTCGCAGTATTTT. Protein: CSARDEVAGESQYF.

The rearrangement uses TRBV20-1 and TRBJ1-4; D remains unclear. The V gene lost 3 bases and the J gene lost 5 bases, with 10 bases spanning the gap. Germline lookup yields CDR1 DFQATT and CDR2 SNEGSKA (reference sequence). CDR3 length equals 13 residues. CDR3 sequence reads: CSARANQNEKLFF. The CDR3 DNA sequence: TGCAGTGCTAGGGCGAACCAAAATGAAAAACTGTTTTTT.

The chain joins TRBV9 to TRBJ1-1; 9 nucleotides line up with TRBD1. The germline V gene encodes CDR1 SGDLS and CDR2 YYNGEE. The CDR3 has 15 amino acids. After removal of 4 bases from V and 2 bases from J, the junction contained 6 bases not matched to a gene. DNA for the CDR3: TGTGCCAGCAGCCCCCGGACAGGGGTTAACACTGAAGCTTTCTTT. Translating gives CASSPRTGVNTEAFF.

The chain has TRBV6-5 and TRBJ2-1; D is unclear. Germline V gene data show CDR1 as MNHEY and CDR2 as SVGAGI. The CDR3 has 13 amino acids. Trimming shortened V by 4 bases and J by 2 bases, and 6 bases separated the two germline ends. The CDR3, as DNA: TGTGCCAGCAGTTCGCCACCCTACAATGAGCAGTTCTTC. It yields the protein CASSSPPYNEQFF.

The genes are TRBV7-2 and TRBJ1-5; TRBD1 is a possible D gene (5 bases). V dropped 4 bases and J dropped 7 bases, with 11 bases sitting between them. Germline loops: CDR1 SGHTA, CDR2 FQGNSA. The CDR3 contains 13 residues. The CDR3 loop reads CASSWGLQQPQHF. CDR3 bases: TGTGCCAGCAGCTGGGGACTACAGCAGCCCCAGCATTTT.

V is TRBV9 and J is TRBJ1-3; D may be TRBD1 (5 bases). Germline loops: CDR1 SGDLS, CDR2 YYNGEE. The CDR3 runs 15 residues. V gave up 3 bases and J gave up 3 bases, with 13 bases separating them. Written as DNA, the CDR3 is TGTGCCAGCAGCGAGACAGTGACGAATGGAAACACCATATATTTT. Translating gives CASSETVTNGNTIYF.

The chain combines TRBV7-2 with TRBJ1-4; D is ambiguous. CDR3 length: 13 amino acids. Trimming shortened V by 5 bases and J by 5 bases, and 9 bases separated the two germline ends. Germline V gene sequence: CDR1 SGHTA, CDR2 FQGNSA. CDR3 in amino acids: CASSPRRNEKLFF. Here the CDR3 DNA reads TGTGCCAGCAGCCCACGTCGGAATGAAAAACTGTTTTTT.

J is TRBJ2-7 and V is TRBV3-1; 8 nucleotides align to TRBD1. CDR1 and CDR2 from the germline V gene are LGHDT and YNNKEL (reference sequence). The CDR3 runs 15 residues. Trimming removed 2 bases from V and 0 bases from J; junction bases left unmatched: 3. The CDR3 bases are TGTGCCAGCAGCCAATCCGGACAGGGCTCCTACGAGCAGTACTTC. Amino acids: CASSQSGQGSYEQYF.

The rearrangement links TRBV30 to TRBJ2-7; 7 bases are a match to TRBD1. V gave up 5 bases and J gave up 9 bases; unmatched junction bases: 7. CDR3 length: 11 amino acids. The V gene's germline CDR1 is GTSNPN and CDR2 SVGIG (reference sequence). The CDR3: CAWGTADLQYF. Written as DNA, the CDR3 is TGTGCCTGGGGGACAGCGGACCTGCAGTACTTC.

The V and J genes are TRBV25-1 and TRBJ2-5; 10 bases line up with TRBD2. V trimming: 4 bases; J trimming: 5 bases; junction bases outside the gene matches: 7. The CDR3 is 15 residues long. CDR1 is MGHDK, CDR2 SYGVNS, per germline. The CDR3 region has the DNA TGTGCCAGCAGTGGTAGCGGGGGGCCGGGTGAGACCCAGTACTTC. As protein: CASSGSGGPGETQYF.

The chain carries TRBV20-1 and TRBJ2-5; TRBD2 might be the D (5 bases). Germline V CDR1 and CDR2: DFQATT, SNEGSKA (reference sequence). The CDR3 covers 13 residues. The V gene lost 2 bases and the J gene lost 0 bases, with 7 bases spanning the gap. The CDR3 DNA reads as TGCAGTGCTAGACTCGGGAACCAAGAGACCCAGTACTTC. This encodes CSARLGNQETQYF.

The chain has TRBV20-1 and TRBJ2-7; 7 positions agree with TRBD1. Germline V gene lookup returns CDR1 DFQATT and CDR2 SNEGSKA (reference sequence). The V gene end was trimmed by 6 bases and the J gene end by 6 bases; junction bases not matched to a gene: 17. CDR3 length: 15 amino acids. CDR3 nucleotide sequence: TGCAGTGCCTCTAACCCGACAGGGAGAGTTGGCGAGCAGTACTTC. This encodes CSASNPTGRVGEQYF.

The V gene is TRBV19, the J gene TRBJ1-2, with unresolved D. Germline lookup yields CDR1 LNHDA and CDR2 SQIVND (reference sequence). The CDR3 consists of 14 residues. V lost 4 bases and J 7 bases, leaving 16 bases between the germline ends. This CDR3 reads CASSTGMELFGYTF. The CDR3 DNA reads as TGTGCCAGTAGTACCGGGATGGAACTCTTTGGCTACACCTTC.

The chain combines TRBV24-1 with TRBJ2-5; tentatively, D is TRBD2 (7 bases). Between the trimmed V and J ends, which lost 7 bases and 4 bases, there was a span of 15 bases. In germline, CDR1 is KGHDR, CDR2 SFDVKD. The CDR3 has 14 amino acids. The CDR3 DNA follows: TGTGCCACCAGCGCGGCGGGGGCGCGAGAGACCCAGTACTTC. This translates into CATSAAGARETQYF.

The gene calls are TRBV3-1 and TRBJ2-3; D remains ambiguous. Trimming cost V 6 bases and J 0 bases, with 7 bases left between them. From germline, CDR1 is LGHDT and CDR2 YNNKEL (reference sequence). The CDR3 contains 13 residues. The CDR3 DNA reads TGTGCCAGCAGTATCTTTAGCACAGATACGCAGTATTTT. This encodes CASSIFSTDTQYF.

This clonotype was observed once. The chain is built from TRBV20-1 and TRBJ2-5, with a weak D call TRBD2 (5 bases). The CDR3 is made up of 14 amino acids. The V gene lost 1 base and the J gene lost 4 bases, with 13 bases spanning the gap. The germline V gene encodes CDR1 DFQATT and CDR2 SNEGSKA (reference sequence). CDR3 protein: CSARAGGFSETQYF. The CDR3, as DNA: TGCAGTGCTAGAGCAGGCGGGTTTTCAGAGACCCAGTACTTC.

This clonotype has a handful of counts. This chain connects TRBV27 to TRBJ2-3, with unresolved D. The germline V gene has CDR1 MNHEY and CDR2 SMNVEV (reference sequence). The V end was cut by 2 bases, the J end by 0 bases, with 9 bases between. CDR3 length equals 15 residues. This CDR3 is CASSLRSPSTDTQYF. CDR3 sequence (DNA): TGTGCCAGCAGTTTACGTAGCCCGAGCACAGATACGCAGTATTTT.

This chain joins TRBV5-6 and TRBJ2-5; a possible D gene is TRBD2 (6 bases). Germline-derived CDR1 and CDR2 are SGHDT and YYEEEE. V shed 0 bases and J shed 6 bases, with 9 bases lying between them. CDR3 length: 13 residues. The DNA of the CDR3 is TGTGCCAGCAGCTTGGCCCGGGGGAAGACCCAGTACTTC. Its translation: CASSLARGKTQYF.